Below are 19 T cell receptor beta chains sequenced from a single sample in a study of cytomegalovirus exposure and HLA in healthy donors (dated by TCRdb to the late 2010s). The library came from the immunoSEQ multiplex PCR assay. The multiplex PCR relied on a mix of 60 forward primers for TCR Vbeta segments and 13 reverse primers for TCR Jbeta segments. TCRdb carries this immuneACCESS record with in-frame sequences only. Its versions omit some clonotypes, under half of them owing to an unresolved V gene in the studies checked, with the rest unexplained. The sample table lists tens of thousands of clones, roughly 65% of them with a count of one. The top ten hold 11% to 15% of the sample. Sequencing was done on a sample of PBMCs. These receptors were obtained from a male donor in good health and CMV-seropositive.

The rearrangement joins TRBV5-4 to TRBJ2-3, with a weak D call TRBD2 (6 bases). Germline V lookup: CDR1 SGHNT, CDR2 YYREEE (reference sequence). The CDR3 is made up of 16 amino acids. V was shortened by 0 bases and J by 0 bases, with 11 bases between the two germline ends. CDR3 amino acids: CASSLGRVQSTDTQYF. The CDR3 DNA sequence: TGTGCCAGCAGCTTGGGGAGGGTCCAGAGCACAGATACGCAGTATTTT.

The chain links TRBV6-6 to TRBJ1-1, with unresolved D. CDR1 MNHNY and CDR2 SVGAGI come from the germline V gene (reference sequence). The V and J ends lost 4 bases and 8 bases respectively, with 14 bases between them. CDR3 size: 13 residues. CDR3 in DNA: TGTGCCAGCAGTTCCACGCTCCGCGGCGAAGCTTTCTTT. Translating gives CASSSTLRGEAFF.

This clone came up a few times. The J gene is TRBJ2-2, the V gene TRBV10-1, with 9 nucleotides matching TRBD1. V lost 4 bases, J lost 7 bases, and 10 bases stayed unmatched. From germline, CDR1 is WNHNN and CDR2 SYGVQD (reference sequence). This CDR3 is 16 amino acids long. The CDR3 sequence: CASSATGQGFGGELFF. CDR3 nucleotides: TGCGCCAGCAGTGCCACCGGACAGGGGTTCGGCGGGGAGCTGTTTTTT.

V gene TRBV5-5 combines with J gene TRBJ1-4; 7 positions agree with TRBD1. The length of the CDR3 is 14 residues. Germline CDR1 SGHKS, CDR2 YYEKEE (reference sequence). The V segment lost 6 bases and the J segment 7 bases; nucleotides outside the gene matches: 9. The CDR3 sequence is CASTLTGSGEKLFF. As DNA, the CDR3 is TGTGCCAGCACGCTGACAGGGTCGGGTGAAAAACTGTTTTTT.

This clone was detected once. The CDR3 reads CASSLGLAGSYNEQFF. Here the CDR3 DNA reads TGCGCCAGCAGCCTCGGACTAGCGGGGTCCTACAATGAGCAGTTCTTC. The chain couples TRBV4-3 to TRBJ2-1; 12 nucleotides line up with TRBD2. In germline, CDR1 is LGHNA, CDR2 YSLEER. V was clipped by 4 bases and J by 1 base; unmatched bases: 2. This CDR3 has 16 residues.

The chain couples TRBV7-9 to TRBJ2-1, with D possibly matching TRBD1 (6 bases). The V gene lost 3 bases and the J gene lost 5 bases, with 14 bases spanning the gap. The CDR3 consists of 15 residues. Germline V CDR1 and CDR2: SEHNR, FQNEAQ (reference sequence). The CDR3 here is CASSFNRASDNEQFF. The CDR3, as DNA: TGTGCCAGCAGCTTTAACAGGGCGTCGGACAATGAGCAGTTCTTC.

The chain couples TRBV6-5 to TRBJ1-1; D is possibly TRBD1 (5 bases). Germline CDR1 MNHEY, CDR2 SVGAGI. This CDR3 is built from 16 residues. Trimming stripped 2 bases from V and 6 bases from J, with 19 bases between. This CDR3 reads CASSYQRQSGGPEAFF. The CDR3 coding sequence is TGTGCCAGCAGTTACCAAAGACAGTCGGGGGGACCTGAAGCTTTCTTT.

J is TRBJ2-7 and V is TRBV9, with TRBD1 as a possible D gene (5 bases). The ends were cut back, 0 bases at V and 3 bases at J, with 7 bases in the middle. The CDR3 is made up of 13 amino acids. Per germline, CDR1 SGDLS and CDR2 YYNGEE. The CDR3 sequence: CASSVEGFYEQYF. CDR3 DNA sequence: TGTGCCAGCAGCGTAGAGGGGTTCTACGAGCAGTACTTC.

In this sample, this clone turned up once. The chain recombines TRBV9 with TRBJ2-3; 14 bases fit TRBD2. V lost 3 bases to trimming and J lost 4 bases; unmatched junction nucleotides: 10. The CDR3 runs 18 residues. Germline V gene sequence: CDR1 SGDLS, CDR2 YYNGEE. CDR3 sequence: CASSGRLAGGPSADTQYF. The CDR3 nucleotides read TGTGCCAGCAGCGGCCGACTAGCGGGAGGGCCCTCTGCAGATACGCAGTATTTT.

This clone was counted a few times. The CDR3 nucleotides read TGTGCCAGCTCACCTCTAGCGGGGGCCCTTACAGATACGCAGTATTTT. This encodes CASSPLAGALTDTQYF. This chain links TRBV18 with TRBJ2-3, with 10 bases matching TRBD2. Germline lookup yields CDR1 KGHSH and CDR2 LQKENI. CDR3 length equals 16 residues. V trimming: 3 bases; J trimming: 3 bases; junction bases outside the gene matches: 6.

The J gene is TRBJ2-7, the V gene TRBV11-2; 7 bases are shared with TRBD1. This CDR3 has 14 residues. V was clipped by 3 bases and J by 6 bases; unmatched bases: 8. Germline loops: CDR1 SGHAT, CDR2 FQNNGV. The CDR3 nucleotides are TGTGCCAGCAGCTTTGAGACAGGGCTTGGCGAGCAGTACTTC. This codes for CASSFETGLGEQYF.

This chain's CDR3 is CASSSDLNSPLHF. The CDR3 DNA sequence: TGTGCCAGCAGTTCGGACTTGAATTCACCCCTCCACTTT. The V call is TRBV27, the J call TRBJ1-6, with no clear D. The CDR3 extends over 13 amino acids. V lost 4 bases and J 7 bases, leaving 8 bases between the germline ends. The V gene's germline CDR1 is MNHEY and CDR2 SMNVEV (reference sequence).

The chain carries TRBV6-6 and TRBJ1-4; D possibly corresponds to TRBD1 (5 bases). The CDR3 spans 13 residues. Germline V CDR1 and CDR2: MNHNY, SVGAGI (reference sequence). Trimming removed 7 bases from V and 6 bases from J, with 12 bases in between. The CDR3 DNA follows: TGTGCCAGCAATTCCGGGGGGGATGAAAAACTGTTTTTT. It encodes CASNSGGDEKLFF.

This clone was seen only a few times. The V gene is TRBV6-5, the J gene TRBJ1-4; D is undetermined. The germline gives CDR1 MNHEY, CDR2 SVGAGI. V lost 0 bases and J lost 8, with 10 bases in between. CDR3 length equals 14 residues. The CDR3 loop is CASSYSTPQEKLFF. CDR3 DNA: TGTGCCAGCAGTTACTCCACCCCACAAGAAAAACTGTTTTTT.

This clone has just a few counts. J is TRBJ1-2 and V is TRBV4-1; weak D call: TRBD1 (5 bases). This CDR3 contains 15 residues. Germline V gives CDR1 MGHRA, CDR2 YSYEKL. Trimming pared 0 bases from V and 5 bases from J, leaving 13 bases between. This CDR3 reads CASSQDSGTVYGYTF. As DNA, the CDR3 is TGCGCCAGCAGCCAAGATTCCGGGACTGTATATGGCTACACCTTC.

The chain has TRBV6-6 and TRBJ1-1, with a possible D match to TRBD1 (6 bases). CDR1 and CDR2 from the germline V gene are MNHNY and SVGAGI (reference sequence). The germline V and J ends were trimmed by 6 bases and 1 base, with 15 bases remaining between them. There are 15 residues in the CDR3. Here the CDR3 DNA reads TGTGCCAGCAGGCCTAATGGACAGCGGAACACTGAAGCTTTCTTT. This translates into CASRPNGQRNTEAFF.

The V gene is TRBV2, the J gene TRBJ2-1, with D tentatively TRBD1 (5 bases). Trimming removed 3 bases at V and 0 bases at J, with 9 bases between. In germline, CDR1 is SNHLY, CDR2 FYNNEI. The CDR3 is 15 amino acids. CDR3 residues: CASSEWQGSYNEQFF. The CDR3 DNA follows: TGTGCCAGCAGTGAGTGGCAGGGCTCCTACAATGAGCAGTTCTTC.

The chain recombines TRBV2 with TRBJ2-2; D might be TRBD1 (5 bases). Trimming removed 10 bases from V and 1 base from J, with 10 bases in between. The CDR3 runs to 13 residues. In germline, CDR1 is SNHLY, CDR2 FYNNEI. The CDR3 sequence: CAIQTENTGELFF. The DNA of the CDR3 is TGTGCCATCCAGACAGAGAACACCGGGGAGCTGTTTTTT.

The J gene is TRBJ2-3, the V gene TRBV19, with D perhaps matching TRBD2 (6 bases). Germline lookup yields CDR1 LNHDA and CDR2 SQIVND (reference sequence). Trimming removed 5 bases from V and 1 base from J, with 19 bases in between. The CDR3 is 17 residues long. CDR3 DNA sequence: TGTGCCAGTAGTGGATCCCAGCGGGTGGGCGGCACAGATACGCAGTATTTT. Translation: CASSGSQRVGGTDTQYF.